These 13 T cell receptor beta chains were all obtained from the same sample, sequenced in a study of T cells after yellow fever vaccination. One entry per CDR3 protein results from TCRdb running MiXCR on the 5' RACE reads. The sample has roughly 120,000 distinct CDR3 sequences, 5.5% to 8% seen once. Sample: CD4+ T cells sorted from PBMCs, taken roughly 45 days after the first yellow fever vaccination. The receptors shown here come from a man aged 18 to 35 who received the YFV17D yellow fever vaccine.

CDR3 in amino acids: CAIAGGLSDTQYF. The CDR3 nucleotides are TGTGCCATCGCCGGCGGCCTCTCGGATACGCAGTATTTT. The gene calls are TRBV10-3 and TRBJ2-3; D remains ambiguous. V gave up 8 bases and J gave up 6 bases, with 15 bases separating them. Germline CDR1 reads ENHRY; CDR2 reads SYGVKD. The CDR3 extends over 13 amino acids.

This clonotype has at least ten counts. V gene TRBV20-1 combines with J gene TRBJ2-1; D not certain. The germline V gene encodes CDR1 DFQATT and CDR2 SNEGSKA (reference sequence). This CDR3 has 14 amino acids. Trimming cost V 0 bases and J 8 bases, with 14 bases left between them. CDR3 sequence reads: CSARDQPTRDEQFF. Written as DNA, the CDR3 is TGCAGTGCTAGAGATCAACCTACCCGCGATGAGCAGTTCTTC.

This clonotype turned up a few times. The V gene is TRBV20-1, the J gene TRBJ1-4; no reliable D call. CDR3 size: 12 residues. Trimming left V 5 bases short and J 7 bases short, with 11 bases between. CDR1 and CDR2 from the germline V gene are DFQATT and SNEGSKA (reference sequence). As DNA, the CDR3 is TGCAGTGCTCCCTGGCCGGGTGAAAAACTGTTTTTT. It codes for CSAPWPGEKLFF.

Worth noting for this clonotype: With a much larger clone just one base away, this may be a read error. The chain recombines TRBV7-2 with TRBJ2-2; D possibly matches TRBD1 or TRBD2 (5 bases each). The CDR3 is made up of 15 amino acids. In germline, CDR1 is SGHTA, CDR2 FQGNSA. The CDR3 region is CANSPGSTNTGELFF. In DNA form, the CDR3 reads TGTGCCAACAGCCCAGGGAGTACGAACACCGGGGAGCTGTTTTTT.

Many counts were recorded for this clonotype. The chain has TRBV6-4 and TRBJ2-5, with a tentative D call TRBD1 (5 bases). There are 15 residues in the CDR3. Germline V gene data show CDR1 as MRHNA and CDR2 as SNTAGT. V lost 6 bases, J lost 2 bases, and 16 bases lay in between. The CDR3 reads CASSLTGHPQETQYF. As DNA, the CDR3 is TGTGCCAGCAGCTTAACTGGACACCCACAAGAGACCCAGTACTTC.

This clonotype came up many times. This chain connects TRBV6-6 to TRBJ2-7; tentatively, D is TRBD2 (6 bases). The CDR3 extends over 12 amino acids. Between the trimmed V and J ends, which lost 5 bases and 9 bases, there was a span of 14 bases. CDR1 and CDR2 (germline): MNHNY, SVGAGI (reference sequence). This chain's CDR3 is CASSAGLRGQYV. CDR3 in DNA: TGTGCCAGCAGTGCGGGACTCCGGGGGCAGTACGTC.

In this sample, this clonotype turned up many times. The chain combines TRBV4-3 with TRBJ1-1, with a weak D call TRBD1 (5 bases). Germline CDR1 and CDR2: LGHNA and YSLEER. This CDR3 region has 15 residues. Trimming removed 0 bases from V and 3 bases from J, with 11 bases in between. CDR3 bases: TGCGCCAGCAGCCAAGATGGGGGGAAGGACACTGAAGCTTTCTTT. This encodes CASSQDGGKDTEAFF.

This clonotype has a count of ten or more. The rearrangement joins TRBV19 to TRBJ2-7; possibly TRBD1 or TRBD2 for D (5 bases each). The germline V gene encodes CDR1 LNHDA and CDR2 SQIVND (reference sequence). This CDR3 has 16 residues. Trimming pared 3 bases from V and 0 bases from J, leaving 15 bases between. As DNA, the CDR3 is TGTGCCAGTAGTATTAATTCTACAGGACTCTCCTACGAGCAGTACTTC. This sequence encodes CASSINSTGLSYEQYF.

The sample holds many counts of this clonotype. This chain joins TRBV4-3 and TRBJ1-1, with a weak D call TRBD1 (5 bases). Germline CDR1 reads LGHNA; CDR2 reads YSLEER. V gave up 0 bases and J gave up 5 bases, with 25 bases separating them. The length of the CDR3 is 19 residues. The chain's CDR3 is CASSQDLRRTPGMGTEAFF. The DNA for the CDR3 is TGCGCCAGCAGCCAAGATCTTAGGCGGACCCCAGGGATGGGGACTGAAGCTTTCTTT.

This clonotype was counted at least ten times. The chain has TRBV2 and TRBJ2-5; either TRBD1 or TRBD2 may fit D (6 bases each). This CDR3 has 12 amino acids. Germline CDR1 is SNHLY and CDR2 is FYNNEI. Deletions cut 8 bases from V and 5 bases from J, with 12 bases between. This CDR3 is CASLGGGETQYF. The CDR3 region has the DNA TGTGCCAGCCTCGGGGGCGGGGAGACCCAGTACTTC.

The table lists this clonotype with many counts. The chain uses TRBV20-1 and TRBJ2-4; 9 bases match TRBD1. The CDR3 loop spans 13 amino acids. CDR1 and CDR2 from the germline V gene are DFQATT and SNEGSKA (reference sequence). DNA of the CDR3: TGCAGCAGTCCCGGGACAGGGCGAAACATTCAGTACTTC. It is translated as CSSPGTGRNIQYF.

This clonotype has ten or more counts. DNA of the CDR3: TGCAGCGGACTAGCGACCCCTGGGCATGAGCAGTTCTTC. Translating gives CSGLATPGHEQFF. The rearrangement joins TRBV29-1 to TRBJ2-1; 8 bases are a match to TRBD2. Germline V gives CDR1 SQVTM, CDR2 ANQGSEA. V was pared by 7 bases and J by 8 bases, with 10 bases of the junction left unmatched. This CDR3 has 13 residues.

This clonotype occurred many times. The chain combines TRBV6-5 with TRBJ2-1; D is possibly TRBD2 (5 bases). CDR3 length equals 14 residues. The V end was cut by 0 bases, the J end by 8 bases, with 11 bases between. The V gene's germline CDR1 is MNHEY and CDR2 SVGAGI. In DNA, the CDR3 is TGTGCCAGCAGTTACTCGCTAGCCCAGGATGAGCAGTTCTTC. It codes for CASSYSLAQDEQFF.